This entry is about one T cell receptor beta chain. The antigen remains unidentified. These data belong to a study of neoadjuvant anti-PD-1 for oral cavity cancer. Findings and limits, study-wide: PBMC Gini-index clonality exceeded responders' in non-responders post-nivolumab.

Per the germline V gene, CDR1 is LNHNV and CDR2 is YYDKDF (reference sequence). CDR3 size: 15 residues. Trimming at V came to 5 bases and at J to 6 bases, leaving 6 bases not matched to a gene. Most PBMC samples had 480 ng input DNA in six replicates. TCRdb's copy holds only in-frame clones and misses some; the assay was immunoSEQ multiplex PCR. The data show around 13,000 clones, 50% to 80% seen once. The clonotype was recovered from a person between 40 and 80 years old with oral cavity squamous cell carcinoma. V is TRBV15 and J is TRBJ2-2; 10 bases are a match to TRBD1. Here the sequenced sample was PBMCs, taken before nivolumab (anti-PD-1) treatment. Written as DNA, the CDR3 is TGTGCCACCAGCGGCCGGGACAGGGGATCCGGGGAGCTGTTTTTT. This gives the protein CATSGRDRGSGELFF.